This T cell receptor beta chain was recovered during a study of CD8 T cells in ankylosing spondylitis. General study points: Disease-associated clones were reportedly significantly overrepresented in matched ankylosing spondylitis synovial fluid. In ankylosing spondylitis blood, a motif of seven to nine highly homologous TCR beta variants appeared characteristic.

TCRdb used MiXCR to reprocess the 5' RACE reads, holding one entry per CDR3 protein. The table includes approximately 240,000 distinct CDR3 sequences, 24% detected once. CDR1 and CDR2 from the germline V gene are SGHRS and YFSETQ. This CDR3 contains 15 residues. The V and J ends lost 0 bases and 0 bases respectively, with 10 bases between them. This clonotype was counted many times. Its target is not known. The J gene is TRBJ2-7, the V gene TRBV5-1; no clear D. The sequence derives from a male donor with ankylosing spondylitis or in good health (not recorded which). Sequencing was performed on blood, either unsorted or a sorted T cell fraction (not recorded which). The CDR3 loop reads CASSLAGLNSYEQYF. The CDR3 nucleotides are TGCGCCAGCAGCTTGGCTGGGCTGAACTCCTACGAGCAGTACTTC.